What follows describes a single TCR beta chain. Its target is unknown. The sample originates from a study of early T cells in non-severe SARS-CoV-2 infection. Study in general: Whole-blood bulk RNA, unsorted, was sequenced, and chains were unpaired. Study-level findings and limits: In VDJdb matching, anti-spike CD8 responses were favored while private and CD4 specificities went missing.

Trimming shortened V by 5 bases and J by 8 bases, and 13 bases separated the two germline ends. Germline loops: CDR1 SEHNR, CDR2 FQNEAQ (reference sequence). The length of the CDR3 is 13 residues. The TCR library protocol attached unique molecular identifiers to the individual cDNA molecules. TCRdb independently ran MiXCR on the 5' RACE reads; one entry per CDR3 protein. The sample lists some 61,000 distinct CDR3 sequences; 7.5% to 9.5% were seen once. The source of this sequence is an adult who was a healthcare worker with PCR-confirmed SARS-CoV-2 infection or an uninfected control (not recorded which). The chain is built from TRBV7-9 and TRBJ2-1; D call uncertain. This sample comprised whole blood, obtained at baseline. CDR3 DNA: TGTGCCAGCAGCCCGCCGCGGAAGCATGAGCAGTTCTTC. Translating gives CASSPPRKHEQFF.